The present entry profiles one T cell receptor beta chain with its context. This receptor's antigen is unknown. The input lacks base qualities; no much larger clone sits a single base away. The sample originates from a study of blood T cell repertoires in COVID-19 (dated by TCRdb to 2020 to 2021). General notes on the study: The collaborator samples originated in the United States, Italy and Spain and spanned the acute and convalescent phases of COVID-19. The prospective study material was composed of cDNA or gDNA derived from T cells, B-cell-depleted T cells, or PBMCs. Deeply sampled blood TCRbeta repertoires from subjects exposed to, actively infected with, or recovered from COVID-19 were included in the dataset. A freely available public database, intended as a resource for researchers studying the immune response to SARS-CoV-2, is where the repertoires were released. Samples were obtained from the ongoing ImmuneRACE study (first 160 participants) and from some 1,300 subjects provided by 6 global collaborators. Nearly every sample came with metadata listing a de-identified subject ID, COVID-19 status, age in years and sex. Where available, HLA class I and class II types were obtained from metadata supplied by the sample provider rather than from assay-based typing.

The CDR3 runs 15 amino acids, cysteine and phenylalanine included. The entry retains the CDR3 DNA only, 45 bases that are in frame from base 1. CDR1 and CDR2, looked up from the germline V gene, are MNHEY and SVGAGI. Relative to germline, V is missing 8 bases and J is missing 0 bases, with 9 bases of the junction outside any gene match. On the study overall, not on this receptor specifically: Clinical and demographic metadata were provided uncurated, with the amount varying by source and participant.

TCRbeta CDR3 regions were amplified from genomic DNA by means of the immunoSEQ Assay, a bias-controlled multiplex PCR. Concerning the study's data processing: Within the assay, amplification of reference gene primers was used to estimate how many nucleated cells each sample contained. To quantify the absolute abundance of each unique TCRbeta CDR3 rearrangement, sequence reads were collapsed and filtered. For each sample, productive Simpson clonality was calculated as the square root of Simpson's diversity index across productive rearrangements. This immuneACCESS table, as held by TCRdb, lists in-frame sequences with V and J called but not all clones. Of the missing ones, under half trace to an unresolved V gene in checked studies; the others have no known cause. V and J calls and clone size are as listed in that table; D and trimming were resolved from the DNA. The sample records 200,000 to 250,000 clones, around nine tenths of which are singletons. The top ten clonotypes cover 0.7% to 0.85% of the sample.

One collaborating source in Seattle enrolled patients during active infection and followed them longitudinally through the course of disease. Whole blood was collected in K2EDTA tubes by collaborating institutions according to the institutions' own protocols. For TCRbeta analysis, collaborators shipped samples in one of three forms: frozen whole blood, isolated PBMCs, or DNA extracted from either of those sample types. The sample consisted of peripheral blood. This clonotype originated in a man aged 55-75 years with COVID-19, enrolled during active disease. The sequence joins TRBV6-5 to TRBJ2-7, and 8 junctional nucleotides match TRBD1. The DNA is as follows: TGTGCCAGCGTTAAAGGACAGGGAAACTCCTACGAGCAGTACTTC. Its translation is CASVKGQGNSYEQYF.